The 27 T cell receptor beta chains below come from one sample, sequenced in a study of CD8+ T cells in alopecia areata. RNA extraction and reverse transcription yielded cDNA as sequencing template. Using immunoSEQ multiplex PCR, the repertoire was profiled, and TCRdb retains in-frame clones only, with some absent. The sample has 15,000 to 20,000 clones, none seen only once. A panel of CD4, CD8alpha, NKG2D, NKG2ACE and other markers served to sort pooled cutaneous lymph node cells. Material for sequencing was CD8+ T cells sorted from a lymph node. The source is a C3H/HeJ mouse with alopecia areata. Mouse MHC haplotype: H2-k.

This clone was observed many times. Genes here carry mouse names. From the germline J gene comes the end of the CDR3, since the read stops 4 residues before it. This sequence joins TRBV13-3 and TRBJ2-5, with 9 bases that match TRBD1. Germline-derived CDR1 and CDR2 are NNHDY and SYVADS. CDR3 length equals 15 residues. The trim removed 3 bases at V and 3 bases at J, leaving 5 bases unmatched. CDR3 DNA, as far as it was read: TGTGCCAGCAGTGGTGACAGGGGGGCTCAAGAC. Amino acid sequence: CASSGDRGAQD. The entire CDR3 is CASSGDRGAQDTQYF.

This clone has at least ten counts. The genes and germline here are from mouse. The CDR3 end falls 4 residues outside the read, so it is completed with the germline J gene. V gene TRBV19 combines with J gene TRBJ2-5; 9 nucleotides match TRBD1. The CDR3 loop spans 14 amino acids. Germline lookup yields CDR1 FNHDT and CDR2 SITEND (reference sequence). The sequenced CDR3 bases are TGTGCCAGCAGTAGACCGGGACAGGGAGAC. It yields the protein CASSRPGQGD. In full, the CDR3 reads CASSRPGQGDTQYF.

Ten or more counts support this clone. Genes here carry mouse names. The CDR3 goes on 4 residues after the read ends, and that part is filled in from the germline J gene. The chain couples TRBV14 to TRBJ2-1; 9 nucleotides match TRBD2. CDR1 and CDR2 (germline): SGHDT, FRDEAV. This CDR3 is built from 15 residues. Losses at the gene ends were 3 bases for V and 0 bases for J; bases not matched to a gene: 1. The covered CDR3 bases are TGTGCCAGCAGTTCTGGGGGGGTTAACTATGCT. It is translated as CASSSGGVNYA. The whole CDR3 protein is CASSSGGVNYAEQFF. Filled out from reference TRBV14 and TRBJ2-1, the complete variable domain reads EAGVTQSPRYAVLQEGQAVSFWCDPISGHDTLYWYQQPRDQGPQLLVYFRDEAVIDNSQLPSDRFSAVRPKGTNSTLKIQSAKQGDTATYLCASSSGGVNYAEQFFGPGTRLTVL.

There are many counts of this clone. These gene names are mouse names. From the germline J gene comes the end of the CDR3, since the read stops 4 residues before it. The chain uses TRBV19 and TRBJ1-1; D unclear. The germline V and J ends were trimmed by 2 bases and 0 bases, with 5 bases remaining between them. There are 13 residues in the CDR3. Germline CDR1 FNHDT, CDR2 SITEND (reference sequence). CDR3 sequence reads: CASSISTNTEVFF. CDR3 DNA, as far as it was read: TGTGCCAGCAGTATCAGCACAAACACA.

This clone was detected ten times or more. Mouse gene names and germline throughout. The sequenced fragment ends 4 residues before the CDR3 boundary, so the rest is inferred from the germline J gene. This sequence joins TRBV13-3 and TRBJ1-2; 10 nucleotides align to TRBD1. The CDR3 totals 14 residues. Germline values: CDR1 NNHDY, CDR2 SYVADS. J gave up 2 bases and V 2 bases, and 0 bases lay outside the gene matches. The CDR3 DNA, read in part, is TGTGCCAGCAGTGAGGGACAGGGGAACTCC. It yields the protein CASSEGQGNS. Given in full, the CDR3 is CASSEGQGNSDYTF.

Note on this clone: The gene symbols are mouse symbols. The sequence runs out 4 residues before the end of the CDR3; the remainder is reconstructed from the germline J gene. V is TRBV31 and J is TRBJ1-4, with D perhaps matching TRBD1 (6 bases). This CDR3 contains 15 residues. The germline V gene has CDR1 GKSSPN and CDR2 SITVG. Between the trimmed V and J ends, which lost 1 base and 4 bases, there was a span of 13 bases. The sequenced part of the CDR3 DNA is TGTGCCTGGAGTCCCGGGACAAAAAACAACGAA. Its translation: CAWSPGTKNNE. In full, the CDR3 is CAWSPGTKNNERLFF.

This clone has more than one count but fewer than ten. Mouse names are used for the genes. The sequenced fragment ends 4 residues before the CDR3 boundary, so the rest is inferred from the germline J gene. The chain recombines TRBV31 with TRBJ2-7; D not resolved. Germline CDR1 reads GKSSPN; CDR2 reads SITVG. The CDR3 consists of 10 residues. Between the trimmed V and J ends, which lost 3 bases and 3 bases, there was a span of 3 bases. The CDR3 spells CAWRLYEQYF. CDR3 DNA, as far as it was read: TGTGCCTGGAGACTCTAT.

A few counts support this clone. The gene symbols are mouse symbols. With the read ending 4 residues before the CDR3 end, the germline J gene is used to fill in that end. The chain recombines TRBV19 with TRBJ1-2; possible D gene TRBD1, 6 bases. The V end was cut by 4 bases, the J end by 0 bases, with 10 bases between. The CDR3 consists of 14 residues. Germline values: CDR1 FNHDT, CDR2 SITEND (reference sequence). CDR3 loop: CASSRGASNSDYTF. The DNA read from the CDR3 is TGTGCCAGCAGTCGGGGGGCTTCAAACTCC.

With regard to this clone: Any gene name here is a mouse gene name. The sequenced CDR3 bases are TGTGCCAGCAGCCCGCCCGGGACAACAAACACCGGG. It encodes CASSPPGTTNTG. The CDR3, in full, reads CASSPPGTTNTGQLYF. The rearrangement joins TRBV5 to TRBJ2-2; a possible D gene is TRBD1 (6 bases). The read terminates 4 residues ahead of where the CDR3 ends, so the germline J gene completes it. V was cut by 4 bases and J by 0 bases, with 12 bases left in between. CDR1 LGHNA and CDR2 YNLKQL come from the germline V gene (reference sequence). The CDR3 length is 16 residues.

Turning to this clone: Genes and germline come from the mouse. CDR3 DNA (partial): TGTGCTAGCAGTTACAGGGACCAAGAC. It encodes CASSYRDQD. The whole CDR3 sequence reads CASSYRDQDTQYF. This chain joins TRBV17 and TRBJ2-5; D perhaps matches TRBD1 (6 bases). Read coverage stops 4 residues before the CDR3 terminus; the germline J gene supplies the remainder. The CDR3 runs to 13 residues. The germline CDR1 and CDR2 sequences are MNHDT and YYDKIL. Trimming removed 5 bases at V and 1 base at J, with 7 bases between.

Details on this clone: Mouse germline and gene names are used. The read ends 4 residues shy of where the CDR3 ends; the end is completed using the germline J gene. This chain connects TRBV13-2 to TRBJ2-1; TRBD2 matches at 7 bases. The CDR3 has 15 residues. V was pared by 3 bases and J by 1 base, with 4 bases of the junction left unmatched. CDR1 is NNHNN and CDR2 is SYGAGS in the germline V gene (reference sequence). CDR3 sequence reads: CASGGNWGNYAEQFF. The sequenced CDR3 bases are TGTGCCAGCGGTGGAAACTGGGGCAACTATGCT.

This clone was picked up many times. The gene symbols are mouse symbols. The CDR3 is cut off 4 residues early in the read; its end comes from the germline J gene. This rearrangement joins TRBV1 to TRBJ2-3, with TRBD2 matching over 9 bases. V dropped 1 base and J dropped 0; count of bases not matched to a gene: 2. Germline V gene data show CDR1 as NSQYPW and CDR2 as LRSPGD (reference sequence). The CDR3 consists of 16 residues. CDR3 residues: CTCSAALGGSAETLYF. The DNA read from the CDR3 is TGCACCTGCAGTGCAGCCCTGGGGGGGAGTGCAGAA.

A few counts support this clone. These gene names are mouse names. The CDR3 end falls 4 residues outside the read, so it is completed with the germline J gene. The chain is built from TRBV29 and TRBJ1-4, with D hard to call. Between the trimmed V and J ends, which lost 2 bases and 0 bases, there was a span of 7 bases. CDR1 and CDR2 from the germline V gene are MSHET and SYDVDS. This CDR3 spans 15 amino acids. The DNA read from the CDR3 is TGTGCTAGCAGTTTAGTGGGGATTTCCAACGAA. Encoded protein: CASSLVGISNE. The whole CDR3 protein is CASSLVGISNERLFF.

This clone was detected a few times. The gene symbols are mouse symbols. Read data end 4 residues before the CDR3 end; the end is taken from the germline J gene. The chain has TRBV19 and TRBJ2-3; 8 bases fit TRBD1. Trimming cost V 2 bases and J 1 base; bases outside gene matches: 3. CDR1 FNHDT and CDR2 SITEND come from the germline V gene (reference sequence). The CDR3 loop spans 15 amino acids. The CDR3 DNA, read in part, is TGTGCCAGCAGTATCGTGGACAGGGGTGCAGAA. Translation gives CASSIVDRGAE. The entire CDR3 protein reads CASSIVDRGAETLYF.

As concerns this clone: Gene names and germline refer to mouse. The read ends 4 residues before the CDR3 terminus; that terminus is restored from the germline J gene. The genes are TRBV13-1 and TRBJ2-4; a possible D gene is TRBD1 (5 bases). V shed 5 bases and J shed 0 bases, with 10 bases lying between them. The CDR3 is 14 residues long. The V gene's germline CDR1 is NSHNY and CDR2 SYGAGN. The CDR3 reads CASSPTGSQNTLYF. CDR3 bases read: TGTGCCAGCAGCCCAACAGGTAGTCAAAAC.

Note on this clone: The gene names given are mouse names. The read ends 4 residues shy of where the CDR3 ends; the end is completed using the germline J gene. V usage is TRBV13-1 and J usage is TRBJ1-4, with a possible D match to TRBD1 (6 bases). Germline V lookup: CDR1 NSHNY, CDR2 SYGAGN. The CDR3 totals 13 residues. Trimming cost V 3 bases and J 3 bases, with 6 bases left between them. CDR3 bases read: TGTGCCAGCAGTGGGACAGCCAACGAA. Translated: CASSGTANE. The CDR3 as a whole reads CASSGTANERLFF.

This clone was seen only a few times. The genes and germline here are from mouse. The CDR3 end lies 4 residues beyond the end of the read and is filled in from the germline J gene. The chain carries TRBV17 and TRBJ2-4, with 8 bases aligning to TRBD1. Germline V CDR1 and CDR2: MNHDT, YYDKIL. This CDR3 region has 15 residues. The V and J ends lost 3 bases and 1 base, in that order; junction bases with no gene match: 3. The CDR3 loop is CASSSAGGGQNTLYF. The CDR3 DNA, read in part, is TGTGCTAGCAGTAGTGCAGGGGGCGGTCAAAAC.

A note on this clone: All gene names here are mouse names. The read is 4 residues too short to cover the CDR3 end, so that end is filled in from the germline J gene. V and J are TRBV19 and TRBJ2-5, with 10 bases matching TRBD2. CDR1 is FNHDT and CDR2 is SITEND in the germline V gene (reference sequence). This CDR3 is 15 amino acids long. The CDR3 bases that were read are TGTGCCAGCAGTATCTGGGGGGGCGCGGAAGAC. Translating it yields CASSIWGGAED. The whole CDR3 protein is CASSIWGGAEDTQYF.

This clone has a handful of counts. Genes and germline come from the mouse. The sequence runs out 4 residues before the end of the CDR3; the remainder is reconstructed from the germline J gene. V is TRBV19 and J is TRBJ1-4, with 10 bases aligning to TRBD1. With V trimmed by 0 bases and J by 6 bases, 2 bases remained unmatched. This CDR3 is built from 15 residues. Germline V gene lookup returns CDR1 FNHDT and CDR2 SITEND (reference sequence). The CDR3 is CASSIETGGDERLFF. Incomplete CDR3 DNA: TGTGCCAGCAGTATAGAGACAGGGGGCGACGAA.

A remark on this clone: Genes here carry mouse names. The read ends 4 residues before the CDR3 terminus; that terminus is restored from the germline J gene. The chain carries TRBV19 and TRBJ2-1; the match to TRBD2 covers 7 bases. CDR3 length equals 15 residues. V lost 4 bases and J lost 3; bases outside the gene matches: 7. The germline V gene encodes CDR1 FNHDT and CDR2 SITEND (reference sequence). The DNA read from the CDR3 is TGTGCCAGCAGTCCTGACTGGGCTGGCTATGCT. Its translation: CASSPDWAGYA. The full CDR3 is CASSPDWAGYAEQFF. The full variable domain, in which reference TRBV19 and TRBJ2-1 provide the parts outside the CDR3, is GGIITQTPKFLIGQEGQKLTLKCQQNFNHDTMYWYRQDSGKGLRLIYYSITENDLQKGDLSEGYDASREKKSSFSLTVTSAQKNEMAVFLCASSPDWAGYAEQFFGPGTRLTVL.

This clone was detected only a few times. The genes and germline here are from mouse. The read halts 4 residues ahead of the CDR3 end, with the missing end drawn from the germline J gene. The chain joins TRBV1 to TRBJ2-5; no definite D call. Germline-derived CDR1 and CDR2 are NSQYPW and LRSPGD (reference sequence). Trimming removed 4 bases at V and 0 bases at J, with 8 bases between. The CDR3 spans 14 residues. CDR3 DNA, as far as it was read: TGCACCTGCAGTGTCTGGAGTAACCAAGAC. Translating gives CTCSVWSNQD. The whole CDR3 sequence is CTCSVWSNQDTQYF.

A few counts support this clone. Genes here carry mouse names. The read stops 4 residues short of the end of the CDR3; the missing end is completed from the germline J gene. This chain links TRBV13-1 with TRBJ1-1, with 7 positions matching TRBD1. The CDR3 has 14 residues. The V gene end was trimmed by 3 bases and the J gene end by 0 bases; junction bases not matched to a gene: 2. Germline V gene sequence: CDR1 NSHNY, CDR2 SYGAGN. The CDR3 bases that were read are TGTGCCAGCAGTGGGGACAGATCAAACACA. Amino acid sequence: CASSGDRSNT. The full CDR3 protein is CASSGDRSNTEVFF.

In this sample, this clone turned up many times. These gene names are mouse names. The read terminates 4 residues ahead of where the CDR3 ends, so the germline J gene completes it. The V and J genes are TRBV19 and TRBJ1-4, with D perhaps matching TRBD1 (6 bases). The germline V and J ends were trimmed by 7 bases and 3 bases, with 7 bases remaining between them. This CDR3 is 12 amino acids long. Germline V gene lookup returns CDR1 FNHDT and CDR2 SITEND (reference sequence). This CDR3 is CASQGTNERLFF. The DNA read from the CDR3 is TGTGCCAGCCAGGGGACCAACGAA. The full variable domain, in which reference TRBV19 and TRBJ1-4 provide the parts outside the CDR3, is GGIITQTPKFLIGQEGQKLTLKCQQNFNHDTMYWYRQDSGKGLRLIYYSITENDLQKGDLSEGYDASREKKSSFSLTVTSAQKNEMAVFLCASQGTNERLFFGHGTKLSVL.

This clone was detected a few times. The listed genes are named as in mouse. The CDR3 end falls 4 residues outside the read, so it is completed with the germline J gene. This same CDR3 is encoded by further DNA sequences in the sample. V is TRBV1 and J is TRBJ2-1; 8 positions match TRBD1. Germline V lookup: CDR1 NSQYPW, CDR2 LRSPGD (reference sequence). The length of the CDR3 is 16 residues. The ends lost 0 bases at V and 3 bases at J; junction bases unmatched: 4. The DNA read from the CDR3 is TGCACCTGCAGTGCAGATGGAACAGGGGGCTATGCT. Translation gives CTCSADGTGGYA. In full, the CDR3 reads CTCSADGTGGYAEQFF.

This clone was seen only a few times. Mouse gene names and germline throughout. The read ends 4 residues shy of where the CDR3 ends; the end is completed using the germline J gene. The chain is built from TRBV13-1 and TRBJ1-4; tentatively, D is TRBD1 (6 bases). The CDR3 loop spans 13 amino acids. Looked up from germline, CDR1 is NSHNY and CDR2 is SYGAGN. The CDR3 DNA, read in part, is TGTGCCAGCAGTGATGGGGGGGCCGAA. Translating it yields CASSDGGAE. The full CDR3 protein reads CASSDGGAERLFF. The whole variable domain, filled in from reference TRBV13-1 and TRBJ1-4, reads EAAVTQSPRNKVTVTGGNVTLSCRQTNSHNYMYWYRQDTGHGLRLIHYSYGAGNLRIGDVPDGYKATRTTQEDFFLLLELASPSQTSLYFCASSDGGAERLFFGHGTKLSVL.

In this sample, this clone turned up a few times. Gene names and germline match the mouse. The read is 4 residues too short to cover the CDR3 end, so that end is filled in from the germline J gene. This sequence joins TRBV16 and TRBJ2-4; D perhaps matches TRBD1 (5 bases). The CDR3 consists of 12 residues. Germline CDR1 and CDR2: SGHSA and FRNQAP. The chain's CDR3 is CASRPDRNTLYF. Incomplete CDR3 DNA: TGTGCAAGCAGACCCGACAGAAAC.

This clone was seen only a few times. The listed genes are named as in mouse. The read gets to within 4 residues of the CDR3 end, and the germline J gene fills in the rest. V usage is TRBV13-2 and J usage is TRBJ2-7; 8 bases fit TRBD2. With V trimmed by 0 bases and J by 2 bases, 1 base remained unmatched. CDR3 length: 14 amino acids. CDR1 is NNHNN, CDR2 SYGAGS, per germline (reference sequence). The chain's CDR3 is CASGDGLGPYEQYF. The CDR3 bases that were read are TGTGCCAGCGGTGATGGACTGGGGCCCTAT.